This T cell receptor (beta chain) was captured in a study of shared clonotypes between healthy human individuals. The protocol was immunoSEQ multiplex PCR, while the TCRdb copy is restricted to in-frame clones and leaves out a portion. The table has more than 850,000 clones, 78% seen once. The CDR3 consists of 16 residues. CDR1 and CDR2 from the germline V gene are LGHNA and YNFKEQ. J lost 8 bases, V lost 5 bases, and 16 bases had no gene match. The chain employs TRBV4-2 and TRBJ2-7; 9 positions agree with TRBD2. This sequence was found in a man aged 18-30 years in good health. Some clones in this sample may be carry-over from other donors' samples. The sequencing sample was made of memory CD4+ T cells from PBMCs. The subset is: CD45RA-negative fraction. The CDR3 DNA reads TGTGCCAGCAGCTTAAGACTAGCGGAGGAACCCTATAAGCAGTACTTC. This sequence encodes CASSLRLAEEPYKQYF.